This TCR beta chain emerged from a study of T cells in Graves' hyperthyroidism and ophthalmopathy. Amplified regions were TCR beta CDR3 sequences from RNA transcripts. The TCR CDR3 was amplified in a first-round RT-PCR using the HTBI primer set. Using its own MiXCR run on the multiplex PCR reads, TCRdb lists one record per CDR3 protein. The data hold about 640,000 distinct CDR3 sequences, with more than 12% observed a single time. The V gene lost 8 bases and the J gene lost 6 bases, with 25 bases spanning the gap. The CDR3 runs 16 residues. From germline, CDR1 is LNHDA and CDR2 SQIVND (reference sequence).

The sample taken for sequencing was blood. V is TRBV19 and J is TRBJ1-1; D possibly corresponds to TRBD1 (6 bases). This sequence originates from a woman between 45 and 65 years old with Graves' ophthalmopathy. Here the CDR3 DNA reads TGTGCCAGTTCAACTTGGGGGGGCAGAGTAAACTCTGAAGCTTTCTTT. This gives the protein CASSTWGGRVNSEAFF. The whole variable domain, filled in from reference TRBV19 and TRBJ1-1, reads DGGITQSPKYLFRKEGQNVTLSCEQNLNHDAMYWYRQDPGQGLRLIYYSQIVNDFQKGDIAEGYSVSREKKESFPLTVTSAQKNPTAFYLCASSTWGGRVNSEAFFGQGTRLTVV.